A selection of T cell receptor beta chains follows, all from one sample in a study of cytomegalovirus exposure and HLA in healthy donors. Data came from immunoSEQ multiplex PCR; TCRdb stores just in-frame clones and leaves some out. Of around 130,000 clones in the sample, about 78% were seen once. Material for sequencing was PBMCs. Receptors were obtained from a human donor in good health. The CDR3 runs from the conserved cysteine through the conserved F or W. A D gene is named only where the DNA matches it firmly.

.	TRBV7-6	TRBJ2-3	CASSLREGADTQYF	TGTGCCAGCAGCTTAAGAGAAGGGGCAGATACGCAGTATTTT
TRBD2	TRBV5-5	TRBJ2-1	CASSLPGLRSFGLYNEQFF	TGTGCCAGCAGCCTACCGGGACTAAGGTCGTTCGGGCTCTACAATGAGCAGTTCTTC
.	TRBV27	TRBJ2-7	CASSFAGGSYEQYF	TGTGCCAGCAGTTTCGCCGGGGGCTCCTACGAGCAGTACTTC
TRBD1	TRBV9	TRBJ2-6	CASSVTGGSGANVLTF	TGTGCCAGCAGCGTCACAGGGGGTTCTGGGGCCAACGTCCTGACTTTC
TRBD1	TRBV10-3	TRBJ1-2	CAISDQQGASGYTF	TGTGCCATCAGTGACCAACAGGGGGCATCTGGCTACACCTTC
.	TRBV7-2	TRBJ2-2	CASSLVATTNTGELFF	TGTGCCAGCAGCTTAGTGGCGACAACGAACACCGGGGAGCTGTTTTTT
.	TRBV4-3	TRBJ2-1	CASSLDWSSYNEQFF	TGCGCCAGCAGCCTGGACTGGAGCTCCTACAATGAGCAGTTCTTC
.	TRBV7-2	TRBJ2-1	CASSELARTYNEQFF	TGTGCCAGCAGCGAACTAGCACGAACCTACAATGAGCAGTTCTTC
TRBD2	TRBV11-2	TRBJ2-1	CASSLGLAPQNEQFF	TGTGCCAGCAGCCTTGGACTAGCGCCACAGAATGAGCAGTTCTTC
TRBD1	TRBV5-8	TRBJ2-1	CASSGRTGYNEQFF	TGTGCCAGCAGCGGTCGGACAGGCTACAATGAGCAGTTCTTC
.	TRBV30	TRBJ2-5	CAWTFRVQETQYF	TGTGCCTGGACTTTTCGAGTCCAAGAGACCCAGTACTTC